Shown below are 18 T cell receptor beta chains from a single sample sequenced in a study of beta chain features in type 1 diabetes. Expressed TCRB transcripts were sequenced because the entire RNA isolate underwent reverse transcription. TCRdb's copy holds only in-frame clones and misses some; the assay was immunoSEQ multiplex PCR. This table holds around 340,000 clones, about 20% found once. Sequencing was done on a sample of naive CD4+ T cells from blood. The receptors come from a woman under 30 in good health.

This clone was counted between two and nine times. This chain links TRBV2 with TRBJ2-7; TRBD2 is a possible D gene (5 bases). Per the germline V gene, CDR1 is SNHLY and CDR2 is FYNNEI. This CDR3 contains 14 residues. The V end lost 2 bases, the J end lost 3 bases, and 11 bases lay between the germline ends. CDR3 DNA sequence: TGTGCCAGCAGTGAATCTGGACTTAGCTACGAGCAGTACTTC. Encoded protein: CASSESGLSYEQYF.

The chain combines TRBV5-1 with TRBJ2-3; the D gene is possibly TRBD2 (6 bases). V lost 0 bases and J lost 4, with 9 bases in between. CDR3 length: 14 residues. Per the germline V gene, CDR1 is SGHRS and CDR2 is YFSETQ. The CDR3 DNA follows: TGCGCCAGCAGCTTGGCCAGGGAGGCAGATACGCAGTATTTT. Amino acid sequence: CASSLAREADTQYF.

The chain has TRBV7-6 and TRBJ2-2, with 7 bases aligning to TRBD1. Germline lookup yields CDR1 SGHVS and CDR2 FNYEAQ. Losses at the gene ends were 3 bases for V and 0 bases for J; bases not matched to a gene: 4. CDR3 length: 16 amino acids. As DNA, the CDR3 is TGTGCCAGCAGCTTGGGACAGACTGCGAACACCGGGGAGCTGTTTTTT. Its translation is CASSLGQTANTGELFF.

The rearrangement joins TRBV4-1 to TRBJ2-7; a possible D gene is TRBD2 (6 bases). Between the trimmed V and J ends, which lost 1 base and 3 bases, there was a span of 13 bases. Germline V gives CDR1 MGHRA, CDR2 YSYEKL. CDR3 length: 15 amino acids. CDR3 protein: CASSQVGTRFYEQYF. CDR3 DNA: TGCGCCAGCAGCCAAGTCGGGACTCGATTCTACGAGCAGTACTTC.

The chain combines TRBV5-1 with TRBJ2-5; TRBD2 agrees at 7 bases. The CDR3 length is 13 residues. The V gene's germline CDR1 is SGHRS and CDR2 YFSETQ. V gave up 5 bases and J gave up 3 bases; unmatched junction bases: 4. The CDR3 nucleotides are TGCGCCAGCAGTTCTGCGGGAGAAGAGACCCAGTACTTC. Translating gives CASSSAGEETQYF.

This clone was seen more than once but under ten times. V is TRBV6-5 and J is TRBJ1-2, with D perhaps matching TRBD1 (5 bases). The CDR3 is made up of 14 amino acids. Germline assignment: CDR1 MNHEY and CDR2 SVGAGI. Between the trimmed V and J ends, which lost 5 bases and 8 bases, there was a span of 18 bases. The CDR3 DNA reads as TGTGCCAGCAGTCCTTCGGGGGAGGCCGGGGGCTACACCTTC. Protein sequence: CASSPSGEAGGYTF.

CDR3 bases: TGTGCCTGGGGACTAGCGGGGGCTGGGACCCAGTACTTC. It specifies CAWGLAGAGTQYF. The chain couples TRBV30 to TRBJ2-5; TRBD2 agrees at 13 bases. This CDR3 contains 13 residues. V was clipped by 5 bases and J by 7 bases; unmatched bases: 4. Per the germline V gene, CDR1 is GTSNPN and CDR2 is SVGIG (reference sequence).

The J gene is TRBJ2-1, the V gene TRBV5-1, with 10 bases identical to TRBD2. The trim removed 0 bases at V and 7 bases at J, leaving 10 bases unmatched. This CDR3 is 17 amino acids long. The germline V gene encodes CDR1 SGHRS and CDR2 YFSETQ. CDR3 residues: CASSLDPAGGSRNEQFF. CDR3 DNA: TGCGCCAGCAGCTTGGACCCAGCGGGAGGGTCGAGGAATGAGCAGTTCTTC.

This clone turned up a few times. The chain combines TRBV11-2 with TRBJ2-2; weak D call: TRBD2 (5 bases). CDR3 length: 12 residues. V lost 4 bases and J 7 bases, leaving 7 bases between the germline ends. Germline-derived CDR1 and CDR2 are SGHAT and FQNNGV. The CDR3 reads CASSSRDGELFF. The CDR3, as DNA: TGTGCCAGCAGCTCACGGGACGGGGAGCTGTTTTTT.

There are a few counts of this clone. The chain has TRBV12-5 and TRBJ1-5, with a possible D match to TRBD1 (5 bases). Germline loops: CDR1 LGHNT, CDR2 FRNRAP. Trimming stripped 4 bases from V and 0 bases from J, with 19 bases between. This CDR3 spans 18 amino acids. The CDR3 region is CASGSGTGVRYSNQPQHF. For the CDR3, the DNA is TGTGCTAGTGGTTCAGGGACGGGGGTACGCTATAGCAATCAGCCCCAGCATTTT.

This clone came up a few times. V usage is TRBV5-1 and J usage is TRBJ2-5; TRBD1 matches at 8 bases. The CDR3 contains 14 residues. V lost 4 bases to trimming and J lost 6 bases; unmatched junction nucleotides: 8. Germline CDR1 SGHRS, CDR2 YFSETQ. CDR3: CASSLTGAGKTQYF. Written as DNA, the CDR3 is TGCGCCAGCAGCCTGACAGGGGCGGGCAAGACCCAGTACTTC.

This clone was seen a handful of times. The chain employs TRBV10-3 and TRBJ1-2; TRBD1 might be the D (6 bases). Germline CDR1 ENHRY, CDR2 SYGVKD. Trimming left V 5 bases short and J 4 bases short, with 11 bases between. This CDR3 has 13 amino acids. CDR3 sequence (DNA): TGTGCCATCAGTAAACAGGGTAGCTATGGCTACACCTTC. Its protein is CAISKQGSYGYTF.

Note on this clone: The sample has other DNA sequences that encode this CDR3 too. This chain uses TRBV5-1 with TRBJ2-3, with 8 bases identical to TRBD2. V was clipped by 4 bases and J by 1 base; unmatched bases: 8. In germline, CDR1 is SGHRS, CDR2 YFSETQ. The CDR3 has 16 amino acids. The chain's CDR3 is CASSLGSSGGTDTQYF. The CDR3 nucleotides are TGCGCCAGCAGCCTCGGGAGTAGCGGGGGCACAGATACGCAGTATTTT. Variable domain in full (rest from reference TRBV5-1 and TRBJ2-3): KAGVTQTPRYLIKTRGQQVTLSCSPISGHRSVSWYQQTPGQGLQFLFEYFSETQRNKGNFPGRFSGRQFSNSRSEMNVSTLELGDSALYLCASSLGSSGGTDTQYFGPGTRLTVL.

The rearrangement uses TRBV6-4 and TRBJ2-5; 7 nucleotides align to TRBD1. Per germline, CDR1 MRHNA and CDR2 SNTAGT. Trimming took 10 bases from V and 5 from J; bases not matched to a gene: 10. This CDR3 is 13 amino acids long. The CDR3 reads CATSDRVGETQYF. The CDR3 DNA follows: TGTGCCACCTCTGACAGGGTCGGGGAGACCCAGTACTTC.

The chain combines TRBV6-1 with TRBJ1-5; TRBD1 might be the D (5 bases). CDR1 and CDR2 (germline): MNHNS, SASEGT. Trimming took 7 bases from V and 7 from J, leaving 11 bases between them. The CDR3 has 12 amino acids. The CDR3: CASTEWGQPQHF. For the CDR3, the DNA is TGTGCCAGCACCGAATGGGGCCAGCCCCAGCATTTT.

This clone was seen only a few times. V is TRBV7-2 and J is TRBJ2-1; 10 bases align to TRBD2. The junction had 4 bases not matched to a gene; V was cut back by 3 bases and J by 5 bases. The CDR3 is 15 residues long. The germline V gene encodes CDR1 SGHTA and CDR2 FQGNSA. The CDR3, as DNA: TGTGCCAGCAGCTTCACTAGCGGGGTGAACAATGAGCAGTTCTTC. This encodes CASSFTSGVNNEQFF.

Only a few counts were recorded for this clone. The chain joins TRBV5-1 to TRBJ2-5, with D possibly TRBD1 on 5 matching bases. This CDR3 has 17 residues. V gave up 4 bases and J gave up 2 bases, with 21 bases separating them. Germline lookup yields CDR1 SGHRS and CDR2 YFSETQ. CDR3 protein: CASSHFQGTQRQETQYF. The CDR3 DNA reads as TGCGCCAGCAGCCACTTCCAGGGTACCCAACGACAAGAGACCCAGTACTTC.

The chain uses TRBV7-2 and TRBJ2-7; 7 nucleotides line up with TRBD1. V was clipped by 5 bases and J by 3 bases; unmatched bases: 10. The CDR3 spans 15 residues. Germline CDR1 SGHTA, CDR2 FQGNSA. CDR3 DNA: TGTGCCAGCAGCCCTCGTCGCCGGGACAGCTACGAGCAGTACTTC. This codes for CASSPRRRDSYEQYF.